This T cell receptor beta chain was sequenced during a study of post-analysis software for immune sequencing data. Unique-molecular-identifier-tagged TCR beta cDNA libraries were used. TCRdb called the PCR reads again in MiXCR, with one record for every CDR3 protein. The sample contains 750,000 to 900,000 distinct CDR3 sequences, approximately 44% of which appear only once. This clonotype originated in a girl aged 10-17 years with multiple sclerosis. The source material was blood.

CDR3 amino acids: CASSQTGDEVEKLFF. CDR3 DNA sequence: TGTGCCAGCAGCCAGACAGGGGATGAGGTTGAAAAACTGTTTTTT. The rearrangement joins TRBV3-1 to TRBJ1-4; 8 nucleotides match TRBD1. This CDR3 contains 15 residues. Trimming removed 3 bases from V and 7 bases from J; junction bases left unmatched: 7. Germline V gene sequence: CDR1 LGHDT, CDR2 YNNKEL (reference sequence).